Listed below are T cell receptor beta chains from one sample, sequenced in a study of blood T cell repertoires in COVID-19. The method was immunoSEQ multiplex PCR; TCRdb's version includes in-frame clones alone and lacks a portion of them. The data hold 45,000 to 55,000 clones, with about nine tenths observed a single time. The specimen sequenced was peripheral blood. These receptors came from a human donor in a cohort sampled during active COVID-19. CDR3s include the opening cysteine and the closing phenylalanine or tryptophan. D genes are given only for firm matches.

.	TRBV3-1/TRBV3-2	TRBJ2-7	CASSQDEGSYEQYF	TGTGCCAGCAGCCAAGATGAGGGCAGCTACGAGCAGTACTTC
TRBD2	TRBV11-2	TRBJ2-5	CASSSRLAGGRETQYF	TGTGCCAGCAGCTCGAGACTAGCGGGAGGTCGGGAGACCCAGTACTTC
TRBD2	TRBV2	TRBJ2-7	CASSELGQGGYEQYF	TGTGCCAGCAGTGAACTGGGGCAGGGAGGGTACGAGCAGTACTTC
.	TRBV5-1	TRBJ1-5	CASSLTSDQPQHF	TGCGCCAGCAGCTTAACCAGCGATCAGCCCCAGCATTTT
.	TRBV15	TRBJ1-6	CATSSKRDIGSPLHF	TGTGCCACCAGCAGCAAACGGGACATAGGTTCACCCCTCCACTTT
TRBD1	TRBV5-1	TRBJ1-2	CASSVQGARYGYTF	TGCGCCAGCAGCGTACAGGGGGCTCGCTATGGCTACACCTTC
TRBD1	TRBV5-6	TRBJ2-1	CASSLPGTVKNEQFF	TGTGCCAGCAGCTTGCCCGGGACAGTGAAAAATGAGCAGTTCTTC
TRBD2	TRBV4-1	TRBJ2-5	CASSQAGLAGVGGETQYF	TGCGCCAGCAGCCAAGCCGGACTAGCGGGAGTGGGAGGGGAGACCCAGTACTTC
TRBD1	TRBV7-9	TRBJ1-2	CASSLTGEGYTF	TGTGCCAGCAGCTTGACAGGGGAGGGCTACACCTTC
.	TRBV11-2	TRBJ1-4	CASSLLKGVGEKLFF	TGTGCCAGCAGCCTTTTAAAGGGGGTCGGAGAAAAACTGTTTTTT
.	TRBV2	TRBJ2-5	CASKGLETQYF	TGTGCCAGCAAGGGGTTGGAGACCCAGTACTTC
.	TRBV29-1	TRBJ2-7	CSVVKGSRDEQYF	TGCAGCGTTGTGAAGGGGTCTAGGGACGAGCAGTACTTC
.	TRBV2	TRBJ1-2	CASSEQGRFRGYTF	TGTGCCAGCAGTGAACAGGGGCGCTTTCGTGGCTACACCTTC
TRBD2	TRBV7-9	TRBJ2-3	CASSLVGSGSADTQYF	TGTGCCAGCAGCTTAGTTGGTAGCGGGAGTGCAGATACGCAGTATTTT
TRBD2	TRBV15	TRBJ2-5	CATSSWGGETQYF	TGTGCCACCAGCTCCTGGGGGGGAGAGACCCAGTACTTC
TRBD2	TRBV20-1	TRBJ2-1	CAGVTDEQFF	TGCGCGGGAGTCACAGATGAGCAGTTCTTC
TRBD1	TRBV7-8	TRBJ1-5	CASSLVRGQNQPQHF	TGTGCCAGCAGCTTAGTAAGGGGGCAGAATCAGCCCCAGCATTTT
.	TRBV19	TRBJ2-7	CASRKTSTEPSFEQYF	TGTGCCAGTAGAAAAACCTCGACAGAACCGTCCTTCGAGCAGTACTTC
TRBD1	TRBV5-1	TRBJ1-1	CASSLNSNRGTEAFF	TGCGCCAGCAGCCTCAACAGTAACAGGGGAACTGAAGCTTTCTTT
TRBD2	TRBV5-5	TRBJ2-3	CASSLPGLGDTQYF	TGTGCCAGCAGCTTGCCGGGACTAGGAGATACGCAGTATTTT
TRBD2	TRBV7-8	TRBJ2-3	CASSQSGSSTDTQYF	TGTGCCAGCAGCCAGAGCGGGAGTAGCACAGATACGCAGTATTTT
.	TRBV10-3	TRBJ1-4	CAISESGARGEKLFF	TGTGCCATCAGTGAGTCAGGAGCGAGAGGTGAAAAACTGTTTTTT